The present T cell receptor beta chain was sequenced within a study of blood T cell repertoires in COVID-19. Study-level background: Each recovered donor of Cohort 3 presented with two negative PCRs, clearance, or symptom resolution. T cells, B-cell-depleted T cells, or PBMCs provided the cDNA or gDNA that served as material.

Cohorts were assigned according to the clinical history that participants reported. J gave up 4 bases and V 3 bases, and 0 bases lay outside the gene matches. The CDR3 extends over 13 amino acids. Germline V gene lookup returns CDR1 SGHTA and CDR2 FQGTGA. As for this clone: In the same sample, other DNA sequences code for this CDR3.

Study processing details: Counts of nucleated cells, estimated from reference gene primer amplification, were obtained. TCRdb's table, derived via immunoSEQ multiplex PCR, lists solely in-frame clones and lacks some. V, J and clone size are those of that table, while D and trimming were read from the DNA. In the table there are around 290,000 clones, 88% of which are singletons. The sequencing sample was made of PBMCs or T cells enriched from blood (not recorded which). The genes are TRBV7-3 and TRBJ1-1; 9 bases map to TRBD1. This receptor was identified in a woman aged 60-75 years in a cohort exposed to, infected with or recovered from COVID-19 (not recorded which). CDR3 nucleotide sequence: TGTGCCAGCAGCTTGGACAGGGGCACTGAAGCTTTCTTT. This encodes CASSLDRGTEAFF.